These 5 T cell receptor beta chains were all obtained from the same sample, sequenced in a study of blood T cells in healthy people across ages. PCR was performed a second time for about 7 to 11 cycles using a sample-barcoded 5' primer and a J-beta primer mix. TCRdb reprocessed the 5' RACE reads with MiXCR, giving one entry per CDR3 protein. The sample shows 540,000 or so distinct CDR3 sequences, 20% to 30% of them seen only once. These sequences were also reported in another study, on T cells of mothers and their children.

Sequencing was carried out using blood. These receptors came from a boy younger than 18 in good health.

The J gene is TRBJ2-7, the V gene TRBV20-1; D unclear. V was pared by 0 bases and J by 4 bases, with 10 bases between. The CDR3 covers 13 residues. Germline V CDR1 and CDR2: DFQATT, SNEGSKA (reference sequence). DNA for the CDR3: TGCAGTGCTAGAGAACTCACGGTTTACGAGCAGTACTTC. This codes for CSARELTVYEQYF.

This clonotype was observed a handful of times. CDR3 DNA sequence: TGTGCCAGCGGTCATCGGGCCACAGGGCAGGAAAAACTGTTTTTT. The encoded protein is CASGHRATGQEKLFF. The chain is built from TRBV2 and TRBJ1-4; a weak D match, TRBD1 (6 bases). V lost 8 bases and J 8 bases, leaving 21 bases between the germline ends. This CDR3 is 15 amino acids long. Germline assignment: CDR1 SNHLY and CDR2 FYNNEI.

The gene calls are TRBV9 and TRBJ1-2; no reliable D call. The CDR3 length is 13 residues. The germline CDR1 and CDR2 sequences are SGDLS and YYNGEE. V lost 0 bases and J lost 10, with 13 bases in between. The CDR3 DNA is TGTGCCAGCAGCGTAGGTCTTGGACTCTCCTACACCTTC. Its protein is CASSVGLGLSYTF. Looking up the rest from reference TRBV9 and TRBJ1-2 gives the full variable domain: DSGVTQTPKHLITATGQRVTLRCSPRSGDLSVYWYQQSLDQGLQFLIQYYNGEERAKGNILERFSAQQFPDLHSELNLSSLELGDSALYFCASSVGLGLSYTFGSGTRLTVV.

This clonotype was found many times. The genes are TRBV12-5 and TRBJ2-5; tentatively, D is TRBD1 or TRBD2 (7 bases each). Germline lookup yields CDR1 LGHNT and CDR2 FRNRAP. Between the trimmed V and J ends, which lost 1 base and 4 bases, there was a span of 16 bases. This CDR3 has 16 amino acids. As DNA, the CDR3 is TGTGCTAGTGGTTTGGGCCGGACAGGCGGGGGAGAGACCCAGTACTTC. Protein product: CASGLGRTGGGETQYF.

A few counts support this clonotype. This chain links TRBV20-1 with TRBJ2-7, with D maybe TRBD1 (5 bases). This CDR3 comprises 15 residues. V was shortened by 0 bases and J by 2 bases, with 14 bases between the two germline ends. CDR1 and CDR2 from the germline V gene are DFQATT and SNEGSKA (reference sequence). This chain's CDR3 is CSARDRTRATYEQYF. CDR3 DNA: TGCAGTGCTAGAGATAGGACAAGGGCCACCTACGAGCAGTACTTC.